Listed below are T cell receptor beta chains from one sample, sequenced in a study of shared clonotypes between healthy human individuals. Assay used: immunoSEQ multiplex PCR; TCRdb lists only in-frame clones, some missing. The sample holds under 850,000 clones; approximately 77% are singletons and the top ten take more than 1.5%. The sequencing sample was made of memory CD4+ T cells sorted from blood. These receptors were collected from a woman younger than 45 in good health. The CDR3 runs from the conserved cysteine through the conserved F or W. Each record gives: CDR3 length, clone size, D gene, V gene, J gene, CDR3 protein, CDR3 DNA. The D gene is left open where the match is weak. Expanded clones get a size class; other rows say once, few or many, or leave the size out.

cdr3_length: 10
clone_size: NA
d_call: NA
v_call: TRBV20-1
j_call: TRBJ2-3
cdr3_aa: CSARTDTQYF
cdr3_nt: TGCAGTGCGCGGACAGATACGCAGTATTTT

cdr3_length: 11
clone_size: NA
d_call: NA
v_call: TRBV27
j_call: TRBJ2-1
cdr3_aa: CASDRGGEQFF
cdr3_nt: TGTGCCAGCGATAGGGGGGGCGAGCAGTTCTTC

cdr3_length: 15
clone_size: few
d_call: NA
v_call: TRBV9
j_call: TRBJ2-7
cdr3_aa: CASSVAVGGVYEQYF
cdr3_nt: TGTGCCAGCAGCGTAGCTGTGGGCGGTGTATACGAGCAGTACTTC

cdr3_length: 14
clone_size: many
d_call: NA
v_call: TRBV5-1
j_call: TRBJ2-2
cdr3_aa: CASNPGENTGELFF
cdr3_nt: TGCGCCAGCAACCCCGGGGAGAACACCGGGGAGCTGTTTTTT

cdr3_length: 11
clone_size: NA
d_call: NA
v_call: TRBV7-2
j_call: TRBJ2-1
cdr3_aa: CASSLQGEQFF
cdr3_nt: TGTGCCAGCAGCTTACAGGGTGAGCAGTTCTTC

cdr3_length: 16
clone_size: NA
d_call: TRBD2
v_call: TRBV5-1
j_call: TRBJ2-1
cdr3_aa: CASSFPGLATYNEQFF
cdr3_nt: TGCGCCAGCAGCTTTCCGGGACTAGCTACATACAATGAGCAGTTCTTC

cdr3_length: 11
clone_size: NA
d_call: NA
v_call: TRBV14
j_call: TRBJ2-5
cdr3_aa: CASSQAETQYF
cdr3_nt: TGTGCCAGCAGCCAAGCAGAGACCCAGTACTTC

cdr3_length: 14
clone_size: NA
d_call: TRBD2
v_call: TRBV18
j_call: TRBJ2-7
cdr3_aa: CASSQRGIDYEQYF
cdr3_nt: TGTGCCAGCTCACAGCGGGGGATAGACTACGAGCAGTACTTC

cdr3_length: 15
clone_size: NA
d_call: NA
v_call: TRBV9
j_call: TRBJ1-1
cdr3_aa: CASSVGGGGSTEAFF
cdr3_nt: TGTGCCAGCAGCGTAGGAGGGGGAGGGAGCACTGAAGCTTTCTTT

cdr3_length: 12
clone_size: many
d_call: NA
v_call: TRBV2
j_call: TRBJ2-5
cdr3_aa: CASMWSQETQYF
cdr3_nt: TGTGCCAGCATGTGGAGTCAAGAGACCCAGTACTTC

cdr3_length: 14
clone_size: NA
d_call: TRBD1
v_call: TRBV19
j_call: TRBJ2-3
cdr3_aa: CASDRGTSTDTQYF
cdr3_nt: TGTGCCAGCGACAGGGGTACTAGCACAGATACGCAGTATTTT

cdr3_length: 17
clone_size: NA
d_call: NA
v_call: TRBV27
j_call: TRBJ1-1
cdr3_aa: CASSLRAGESGNTEAFF
cdr3_nt: TGTGCCAGCAGTTTAAGAGCCGGCGAATCGGGGAACACTGAAGCTTTCTTT

cdr3_length: 13
clone_size: NA
d_call: NA
v_call: TRBV15
j_call: TRBJ2-7
cdr3_aa: CATSREHPYEQYF
cdr3_nt: TGTGCCACCAGCAGAGAACACCCCTACGAGCAGTACTTC

cdr3_length: 12
clone_size: NA
d_call: NA
v_call: TRBV18
j_call: TRBJ2-1
cdr3_aa: CAGGASLNEQFF
cdr3_nt: TGTGCCGGGGGGGCTAGCCTGAATGAGCAGTTCTTC

cdr3_length: 12
clone_size: NA
d_call: TRBD2
v_call: TRBV27
j_call: TRBJ2-1
cdr3_aa: CASSPWGGEQFF
cdr3_nt: TGTGCCAGCAGCCCATGGGGGGGTGAGCAGTTCTTC

cdr3_length: 15
clone_size: NA
d_call: TRBD2
v_call: TRBV6-5
j_call: TRBJ2-5
cdr3_aa: CASSPGAGGWETQYF
cdr3_nt: TGTGCCAGCAGTCCCGGGGCGGGGGGCTGGGAGACCCAGTACTTC

cdr3_length: 15
clone_size: NA
d_call: NA
v_call: TRBV28
j_call: TRBJ2-2
cdr3_aa: CASSTYTSGTGELFF
cdr3_nt: TGTGCCAGCAGTACCTACACCTCGGGGACCGGGGAGCTGTTTTTT

cdr3_length: 14
clone_size: once
d_call: TRBD2
v_call: TRBV19
j_call: TRBJ2-2
cdr3_aa: CASEGLAVGGELFF
cdr3_nt: TGTGCCAGCGAGGGACTAGCAGTAGGCGGGGAGCTGTTTTTT

cdr3_length: 14
clone_size: NA
d_call: TRBD2
v_call: TRBV5-1
j_call: TRBJ2-7
cdr3_aa: CASSRTSGLGEQYF
cdr3_nt: TGCGCCAGCAGCAGGACTAGCGGCCTCGGCGAGCAGTACTTC

cdr3_length: 15
clone_size: NA
d_call: TRBD1
v_call: TRBV5-1
j_call: TRBJ1-2
cdr3_aa: CASSLETGANYGYTF
cdr3_nt: TGCGCCAGCAGCTTGGAGACAGGGGCAAACTATGGCTACACCTTC

cdr3_length: 16
clone_size: NA
d_call: NA
v_call: TRBV28
j_call: TRBJ1-5
cdr3_aa: CASSFGVRGGGQPQHF
cdr3_nt: TGTGCCAGCAGTTTCGGGGTGCGCGGTGGGGGGCAGCCCCAGCATTTT

cdr3_length: 11
clone_size: NA
d_call: NA
v_call: TRBV7-2
j_call: TRBJ2-1
cdr3_aa: CASSLAGEQFF
cdr3_nt: TGTGCCAGCAGCTTAGCCGGTGAGCAGTTCTTC

cdr3_length: 15
clone_size: NA
d_call: NA
v_call: TRBV28
j_call: TRBJ1-3
cdr3_aa: CASSSQADSGNTIYF
cdr3_nt: TGTGCCAGCAGTTCACAGGCAGACTCTGGAAACACCATATATTTT

cdr3_length: 13
clone_size: few
d_call: NA
v_call: TRBV25-1
j_call: TRBJ2-1
cdr3_aa: CASSEFGNNEQFF
cdr3_nt: TGTGCCAGCAGTGAATTCGGGAACAATGAGCAGTTCTTC

cdr3_length: 16
clone_size: few
d_call: TRBD2
v_call: TRBV27
j_call: TRBJ2-1
cdr3_aa: CASSQAGGITFNEQFF
cdr3_nt: TGTGCCAGCAGTCAGGCGGGAGGGATCACTTTCAATGAGCAGTTCTTC

cdr3_length: 15
clone_size: few
d_call: TRBD2
v_call: TRBV28
j_call: TRBJ2-1
cdr3_aa: CASSSPGLGGNEQFF
cdr3_nt: TGTGCCAGCAGTTCCCCGGGACTAGGGGGGAATGAGCAGTTCTTC

cdr3_length: 16
clone_size: NA
d_call: NA
v_call: TRBV7-6
j_call: TRBJ2-2
cdr3_aa: CASSLVDRTNTGELFF
cdr3_nt: TGTGCCAGCAGCTTAGTAGACAGGACGAACACCGGGGAGCTGTTTTTT

cdr3_length: 11
clone_size: NA
d_call: NA
v_call: TRBV7-2
j_call: TRBJ2-5
cdr3_aa: CASSYGEAQYF
cdr3_nt: TGTGCCAGCAGCTACGGGGAGGCCCAGTACTTC

cdr3_length: 13
clone_size: once
d_call: NA
v_call: TRBV11-2
j_call: TRBJ2-3
cdr3_aa: CASTSSETDTQYF
cdr3_nt: TGTGCCAGCACCTCCTCGGAGACAGATACGCAGTATTTT

cdr3_length: 14
clone_size: many
d_call: TRBD2
v_call: TRBV29-1
j_call: TRBJ2-7
cdr3_aa: CSVPTSGPGYEQYF
cdr3_nt: TGCAGCGTTCCGACTAGCGGGCCTGGCTACGAGCAGTACTTC

cdr3_length: 12
clone_size: NA
d_call: NA
v_call: TRBV7-8
j_call: TRBJ1-4
cdr3_aa: CASSSPGKKLFF
cdr3_nt: TGTGCCAGCAGCAGCCCCGGGAAGAAACTGTTTTTT

cdr3_length: 12
clone_size: few
d_call: NA
v_call: TRBV30
j_call: TRBJ2-2
cdr3_aa: CAWSTLYGELFF
cdr3_nt: TGTGCCTGGAGTACCCTCTATGGGGAGCTGTTTTTT

cdr3_length: 16
clone_size: NA
d_call: TRBD1
v_call: TRBV6-6
j_call: TRBJ2-2
cdr3_aa: CASRWDRGSPTGELFF
cdr3_nt: TGTGCCAGCAGATGGGACAGGGGCTCTCCAACCGGGGAGCTGTTTTTT

cdr3_length: 15
clone_size: NA
d_call: NA
v_call: TRBV7-2
j_call: TRBJ2-7
cdr3_aa: CASSLDQARTREQYF
cdr3_nt: TGTGCCAGCAGCTTAGATCAAGCCAGAACCCGCGAGCAGTACTTC

cdr3_length: 16
clone_size: NA
d_call: NA
v_call: TRBV7-6
j_call: TRBJ2-3
cdr3_aa: CASSPPARRETDTQYF
cdr3_nt: TGTGCCAGCAGCCCTCCCGCGAGGAGGGAGACAGATACGCAGTATTTT

cdr3_length: 16
clone_size: NA
d_call: NA
v_call: TRBV4-2
j_call: TRBJ1-6
cdr3_aa: CASSQVGGEMDSPLHF
cdr3_nt: TGTGCCAGCAGCCAAGTCGGAGGGGAAATGGATTCACCCCTCCACTTT

cdr3_length: 15
clone_size: few
d_call: TRBD1
v_call: TRBV9
j_call: TRBJ2-2
cdr3_aa: CASNGQGASTGELFF
cdr3_nt: TGTGCCAGCAACGGACAGGGGGCGTCCACCGGGGAGCTGTTTTTT

cdr3_length: 16
clone_size: few
d_call: NA
v_call: TRBV18
j_call: TRBJ2-3
cdr3_aa: CASSPRTVSSTDTQYF
cdr3_nt: TGTGCCAGCTCACCACGTACGGTATCTAGCACAGATACGCAGTATTTT

cdr3_length: 12
clone_size: once
d_call: NA
v_call: TRBV7-2
j_call: TRBJ2-3
cdr3_aa: CASSPAGSTQYF
cdr3_nt: TGTGCCAGCAGCCCCGCAGGGTCTACGCAGTATTTT

cdr3_length: 10
clone_size: NA
d_call: NA
v_call: TRBV20-1
j_call: TRBJ1-5
cdr3_aa: CSARGADQHF
cdr3_nt: TGCAGTGCTAGGGGTGCAGACCAGCATTTT

cdr3_length: 14
clone_size: NA
d_call: TRBD2
v_call: TRBV6-4
j_call: TRBJ2-3
cdr3_aa: CASATSGNTDTQYF
cdr3_nt: TGTGCCAGCGCGACTAGCGGGAACACAGATACGCAGTATTTT